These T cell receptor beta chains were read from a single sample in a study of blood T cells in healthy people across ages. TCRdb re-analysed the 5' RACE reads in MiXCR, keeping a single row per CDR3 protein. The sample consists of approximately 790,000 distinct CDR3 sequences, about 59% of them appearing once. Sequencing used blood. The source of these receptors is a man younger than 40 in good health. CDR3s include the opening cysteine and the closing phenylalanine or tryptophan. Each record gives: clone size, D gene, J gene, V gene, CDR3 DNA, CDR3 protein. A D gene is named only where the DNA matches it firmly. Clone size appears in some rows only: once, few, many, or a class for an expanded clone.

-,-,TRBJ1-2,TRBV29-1,TGCAGCGTTGGTGGAGGGATCGACTATGGCTACACCTTC,CSVGGGIDYGYTF
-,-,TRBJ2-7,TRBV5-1,TGTGCCAGCAGCGCCGGACAACCCTACGAGCAGTACTTC,CASSAGQPYEQYF
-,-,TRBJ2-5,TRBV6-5,TGTGCCACCCTGGGGGGTGGAGAGACCCAGTACTTC,CATLGGGETQYF
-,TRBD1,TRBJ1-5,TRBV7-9,TGTGCCAGCAGCGCGGGACAGGGAGATAGCAATCAGCCCCAGCATTTT,CASSAGQGDSNQPQHF
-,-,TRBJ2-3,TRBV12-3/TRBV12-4,TGTGCCAGCAGTTCCGGGTTCACAGATACGCAGTATTTT,CASSSGFTDTQYF
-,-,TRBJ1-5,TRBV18,TGTGCCAGCTCACCAAGACAGAGCAATCAGCCCCAGCATTTT,CASSPRQSNQPQHF
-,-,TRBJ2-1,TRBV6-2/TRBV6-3,TGTGCCAGCAGTTCCCTGGAATACAATGAGCAGTTCTTC,CASSSLEYNEQFF
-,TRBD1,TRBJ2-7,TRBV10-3,TGTGCCATCAGCACAGGGACAGACTACGAGCAGTACTTC,CAISTGTDYEQYF
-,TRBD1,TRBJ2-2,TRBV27,TGTGCCAGCAGGGGACAGGGGCTCGGGGAGCTGTTTTTT,CASRGQGLGELFF
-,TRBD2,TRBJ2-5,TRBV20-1,TGCAGTGCTAGACCCGGGATAGCGGGGGGGGAGACCCAGTACTTC,CSARPGIAGGETQYF
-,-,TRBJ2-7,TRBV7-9,TGTGCCAGCAGACCCGGGGGATCAACCCACTCCTACGAGCAGTACTTC,CASRPGGSTHSYEQYF
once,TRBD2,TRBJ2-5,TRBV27,TGTGCCAGCAGTCCGCTAGCGGCAGGAGAGACCCAGTACTTC,CASSPLAAGETQYF
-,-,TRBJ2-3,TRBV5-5,TGTGCCAGCAGCTTGGGGGGGCAAGTGGGCACAGATACGCAGTATTTT,CASSLGGQVGTDTQYF
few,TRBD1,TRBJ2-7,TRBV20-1,TGCAGTGCTGGGACGGTGGACAGGGGGCGCGAGCAGTACTTC,CSAGTVDRGREQYF
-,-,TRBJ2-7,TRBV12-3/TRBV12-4,TGTGCCAGTAACAATGGGGTCACCTACGAGCAGTACTTC,CASNNGVTYEQYF